The 8 T cell receptor beta chains below come from one sample, sequenced in a study of T cell changes during pregnancy in multiple sclerosis. Sequencing was performed with immunoSEQ multiplex PCR; in TCRdb, only in-frame clones are kept and a portion is missing. The sample carries 74,000 or so clones, more than 80% recorded once. Here the sequenced sample was CD4+ T cells from peripheral blood mononuclear cells, taken before pregnancy. The source of these receptors is a female donor with multiple sclerosis, enrolled in a pregnancy study.

The V call is TRBV5-4, the J call TRBJ1-1, with D perhaps TRBD1 (6 bases). The CDR3 spans 15 residues. With 2 bases removed from V and 0 bases from J, the gap between germline ends came to 11 bases. The V gene's germline CDR1 is SGHNT and CDR2 YYREEE (reference sequence). This CDR3 is CASSLVQGMNTEAFF. CDR3 sequence (DNA): TGTGCCAGCAGCTTAGTTCAGGGGATGAACACTGAAGCTTTCTTT.

J is TRBJ1-1 and V is TRBV6-1; D might be TRBD1 (6 bases). CDR1 and CDR2 from the germline V gene are MNHNS and SASEGT. Trimming shortened V by 6 bases and J by 4 bases, and 12 bases separated the two germline ends. CDR3 length: 13 residues. CDR3 residues: CASSRGGGTEAFF. Written as DNA, the CDR3 is TGTGCCAGCAGCAGGGGTGGCGGCACTGAAGCTTTCTTT.

This clone has a single count. The rearrangement joins TRBV7-2 to TRBJ1-1; no firm D call. V was clipped by 3 bases and J by 0 bases, with 8 bases between them. The germline V gene has CDR1 SGHTA and CDR2 FQGNSA. This CDR3 is 14 amino acids long. This chain's CDR3 is CASSFVGLNTEAFF. The CDR3 DNA reads as TGTGCCAGCAGCTTCGTTGGCCTGAACACTGAAGCTTTCTTT.

This sequence joins TRBV5-1 and TRBJ1-3; D perhaps matches TRBD1 (5 bases). CDR1 and CDR2 from the germline V gene are SGHRS and YFSETQ. The ends were cut back, 3 bases at V and 0 bases at J, with 16 bases in the middle. CDR3 length: 17 residues. CDR3 sequence: CASSCLKGVGSGNTIYF. The CDR3, as DNA: TGCGCCAGCAGCTGCCTAAAAGGGGTGGGCTCTGGAAACACCATATATTTT.

The chain employs TRBV5-1 and TRBJ2-3, with 9 bases lining up with TRBD1. This CDR3 region has 16 residues. The junction had 4 bases not matched to a gene; V was cut back by 2 bases and J by 0 bases. Germline V gene lookup returns CDR1 SGHRS and CDR2 YFSETQ. The CDR3, as DNA: TGCGCCAGCAGCTTATCCGGGACAGGGAGCACAGATACGCAGTATTTT. Translating gives CASSLSGTGSTDTQYF.

This clone appeared once. CDR3 loop: CASSLERRRAYEQYF. CDR3 nucleotides: TGTGCCAGCAGCTTAGAAAGGCGGCGGGCCTACGAGCAGTACTTC. This sequence joins TRBV11-2 and TRBJ2-7; TRBD2 is a possible D gene (5 bases). Germline V gene sequence: CDR1 SGHAT, CDR2 FQNNGV. The V gene lost 0 bases and the J gene lost 2 bases, with 11 bases spanning the gap. This CDR3 has 15 residues.

This clone was counted between two and nine times. The rearrangement uses TRBV19 and TRBJ1-5; D is perhaps TRBD1 (6 bases). The germline CDR1 and CDR2 sequences are LNHDA and SQIVND (reference sequence). V shed 6 bases and J shed 6 bases, with 15 bases lying between them. There are 14 residues in the CDR3. CDR3 nucleotides: TGTGCCAGTAGGCAACAGGGAGTGGGTCAGCCCCAGCATTTT. Translation: CASRQQGVGQPQHF. Full variable domain (remainder filled in from reference TRBV19 and TRBJ1-5): DGGITQSPKYLFRKEGQNVTLSCEQNLNHDAMYWYRQDPGQGLRLIYYSQIVNDFQKGDIAEGYSVSREKKESFPLTVTSAQKNPTAFYLCASRQQGVGQPQHFGDGTRLSIL.

The chain is built from TRBV6-5 and TRBJ1-5; D possibly corresponds to TRBD1 (5 bases). The CDR3 is 13 amino acids. Trimming shortened V by 2 bases and J by 4 bases, and 6 bases separated the two germline ends. Germline CDR1 is MNHEY and CDR2 is SVGAGI. The DNA of the CDR3 is TGTGCCAGCAGTTACGACAGAAATCAGCCCCAGCATTTT. It translates to CASSYDRNQPQHF.